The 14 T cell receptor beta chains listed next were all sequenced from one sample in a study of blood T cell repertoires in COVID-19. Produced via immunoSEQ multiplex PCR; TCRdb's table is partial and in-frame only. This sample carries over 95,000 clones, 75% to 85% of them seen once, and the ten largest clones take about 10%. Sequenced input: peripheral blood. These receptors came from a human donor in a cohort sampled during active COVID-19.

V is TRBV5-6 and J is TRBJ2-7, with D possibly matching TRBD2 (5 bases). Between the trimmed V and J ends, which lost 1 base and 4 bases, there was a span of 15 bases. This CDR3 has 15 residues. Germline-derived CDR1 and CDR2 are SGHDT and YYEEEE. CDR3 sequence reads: CASSLLGPRGYEQYF. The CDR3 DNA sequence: TGTGCCAGCAGCTTGCTAGGGCCACGGGGTTACGAGCAGTACTTC.

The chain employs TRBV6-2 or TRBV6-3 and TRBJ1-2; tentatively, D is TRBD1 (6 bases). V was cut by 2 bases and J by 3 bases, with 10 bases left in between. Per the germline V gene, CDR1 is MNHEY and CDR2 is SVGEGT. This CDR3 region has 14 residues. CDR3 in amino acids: CASSYVNRDYGYTF. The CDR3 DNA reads TGTGCCAGCAGTTACGTGAACAGGGACTATGGCTACACCTTC.

CDR3 sequence: CASSRMGQGVYNEQFF. CDR3 sequence (DNA): TGTGCCAGCAGTCGTATGGGACAGGGGGTCTACAATGAGCAGTTCTTC. This chain uses TRBV28 with TRBJ2-1; the match to TRBD1 covers 11 bases. From germline, CDR1 is MDHEN and CDR2 SYDVKM. The CDR3 is 16 amino acids. The V segment lost 5 bases and the J segment 3 bases; nucleotides outside the gene matches: 6.

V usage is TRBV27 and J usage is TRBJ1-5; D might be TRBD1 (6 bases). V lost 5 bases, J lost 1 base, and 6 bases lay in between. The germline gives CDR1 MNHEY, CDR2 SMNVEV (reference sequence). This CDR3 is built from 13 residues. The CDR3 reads CASSGQSNQPQHF. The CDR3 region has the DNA TGTGCCAGCAGTGGACAGAGCAATCAGCCCCAGCATTTT.

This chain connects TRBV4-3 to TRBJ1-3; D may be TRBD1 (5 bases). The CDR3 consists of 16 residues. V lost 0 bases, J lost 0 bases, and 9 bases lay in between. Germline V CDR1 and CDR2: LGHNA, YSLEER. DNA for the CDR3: TGCGCCAGCAGCCAAGATCAGGACATCTCTGGAAACACCATATATTTT. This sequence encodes CASSQDQDISGNTIYF.

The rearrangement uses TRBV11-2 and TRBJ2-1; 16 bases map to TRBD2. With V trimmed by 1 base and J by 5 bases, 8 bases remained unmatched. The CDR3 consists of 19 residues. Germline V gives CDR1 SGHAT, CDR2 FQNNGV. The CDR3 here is CASSLVWGLAGGRNNEQFF. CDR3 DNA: TGTGCCAGCAGCTTAGTTTGGGGACTAGCGGGAGGGAGAAACAATGAGCAGTTCTTC.

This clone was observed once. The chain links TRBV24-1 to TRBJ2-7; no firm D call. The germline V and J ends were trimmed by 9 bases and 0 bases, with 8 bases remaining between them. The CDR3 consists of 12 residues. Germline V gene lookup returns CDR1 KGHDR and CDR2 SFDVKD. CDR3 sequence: CATAQSSYEQYF. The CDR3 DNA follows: TGTGCCACCGCACAGTCCTCCTACGAGCAGTACTTC.

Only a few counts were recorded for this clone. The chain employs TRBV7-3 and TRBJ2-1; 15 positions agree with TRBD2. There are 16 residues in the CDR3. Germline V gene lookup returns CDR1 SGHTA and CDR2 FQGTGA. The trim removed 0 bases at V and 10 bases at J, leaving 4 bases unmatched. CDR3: CASSLTKGLAGGEQFF. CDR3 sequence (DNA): TGTGCCAGCAGCTTAACGAAAGGACTAGCGGGAGGGGAGCAGTTCTTC.

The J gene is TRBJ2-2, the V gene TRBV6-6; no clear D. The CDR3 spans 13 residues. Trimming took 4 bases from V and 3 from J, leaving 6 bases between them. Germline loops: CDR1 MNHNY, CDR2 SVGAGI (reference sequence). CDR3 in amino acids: CASSFFDTGELFF. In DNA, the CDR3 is TGTGCCAGCAGTTTTTTCGACACCGGGGAGCTGTTTTTT.

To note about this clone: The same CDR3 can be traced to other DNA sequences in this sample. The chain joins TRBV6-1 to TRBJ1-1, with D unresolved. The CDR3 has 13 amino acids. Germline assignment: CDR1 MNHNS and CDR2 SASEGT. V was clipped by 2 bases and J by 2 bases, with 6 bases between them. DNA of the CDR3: TGTGCCAGCAGTGAATTACTAAACACTGAAGCTTTCTTT. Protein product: CASSELLNTEAFF.

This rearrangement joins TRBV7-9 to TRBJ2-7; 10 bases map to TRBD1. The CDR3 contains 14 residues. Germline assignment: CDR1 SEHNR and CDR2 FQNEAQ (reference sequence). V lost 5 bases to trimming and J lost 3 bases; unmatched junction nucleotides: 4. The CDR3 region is CASSLWTGGYEQYF. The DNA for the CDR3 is TGTGCCAGCAGCCTCTGGACAGGGGGCTACGAGCAGTACTTC.

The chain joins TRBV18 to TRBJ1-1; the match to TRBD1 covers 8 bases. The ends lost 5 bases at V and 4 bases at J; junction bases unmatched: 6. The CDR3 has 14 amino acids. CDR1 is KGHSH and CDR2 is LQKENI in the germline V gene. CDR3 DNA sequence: TGTGCCAGCTCAACGGACAGGGTCAGCACTGAAGCTTTCTTT. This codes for CASSTDRVSTEAFF. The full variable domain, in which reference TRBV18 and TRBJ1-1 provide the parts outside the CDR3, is NAGVMQNPRHLVRRRGQEARLRCSPMKGHSHVYWYRQLPEEGLKFMVYLQKENIIDESGMPKERFSAEFPKEGPSILRIQQVVRGDSAAYFCASSTDRVSTEAFFGQGTRLTVV.

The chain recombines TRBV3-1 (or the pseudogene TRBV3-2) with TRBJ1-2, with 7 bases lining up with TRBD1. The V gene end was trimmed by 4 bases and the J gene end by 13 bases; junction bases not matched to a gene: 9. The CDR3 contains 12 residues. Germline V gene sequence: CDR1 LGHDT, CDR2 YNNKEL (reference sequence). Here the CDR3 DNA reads TGTGCCAGCAGCCCCCGACAGGGTGTTTGCACCTTC. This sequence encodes CASSPRQGVCTF.

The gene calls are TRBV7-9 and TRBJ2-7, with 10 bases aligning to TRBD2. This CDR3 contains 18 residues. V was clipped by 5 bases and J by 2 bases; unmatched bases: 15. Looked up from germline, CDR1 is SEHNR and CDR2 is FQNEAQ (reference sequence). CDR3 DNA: TGTGCCAGCAGCCCCGGAAGGGGGGCTAGCGGGGGACCCTACGAGCAGTACTTC. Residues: CASSPGRGASGGPYEQYF.